These T cell receptor beta chains were read from a single sample in a study of T cells in Graves' hyperthyroidism and ophthalmopathy. Via MiXCR, TCRdb re-called the multiplex PCR reads, giving one row per CDR3 protein. Among under 200,000 distinct CDR3 sequences listed, around 8.9% were seen once. Sequences were obtained from blood. The receptors stem from a woman younger than 30 with Graves' hyperthyroidism that later progressed to Graves' ophthalmopathy. Both conserved end residues are part of each CDR3. A D gene is named only where the DNA matches it firmly. Clone size is stated in some rows and not others, as once, few, many or a class when expanded.

d_call j_call clone_size v_call cdr3_length cdr3_aa cdr3_nt
. TRBJ2-3 . TRBV9 13 CASSVAGADTQYF TGTGCCAGCAGCGTAGCGGGGGCAGATACGCAGTATTTT
. TRBJ2-1 few TRBV19 17 CASSIGGGSFTYNEQFF TGTGCCAGTAGTATAGGGGGGGGCTCGTTTACCTACAATGAGCAGTTCTTC
TRBD1 TRBJ1-2 many TRBV19 16 CASRPWDSSPHYGYTF TGTGCCAGTAGGCCTTGGGACAGTTCCCCACACTATGGCTACACCTTC
. TRBJ1-5 . TRBV30 17 CAWSVLWGGTSNQPQHF TGTGCCTGGAGTGTACTTTGGGGCGGGACTAGCAATCAGCCCCAGCATTTT
TRBD2 TRBJ2-1 many TRBV24-1 18 CATSDEVSGSFWSNEQFF TGTGCCACCAGTGATGAGGTTAGCGGGAGCTTTTGGAGCAATGAGCAGTTCTTC
TRBD2 TRBJ2-7 . TRBV4-2 16 CASSQDYPGTSYEQYF TGTGCCAGCAGCCAAGATTATCCCGGGACTAGTTACGAGCAGTACTTC
. TRBJ2-3 many TRBV28 15 CASVPAGGGTDTQYF TGTGCCAGCGTTCCGGCTGGTGGGGGCACAGATACGCAGTATTTT
. TRBJ1-2 many TRBV7-9 16 CASSLAMQAGRGGYTF TGTGCCAGCAGCTTAGCGATGCAGGCCGGTCGGGGTGGCTACACCTTC
TRBD2 TRBJ2-1 few TRBV9 16 CASSVDSSGAYNEQFF TGTGCCAGCAGCGTAGATTCTAGCGGGGCGTACAATGAGCAGTTCTTC
. TRBJ2-7 many TRBV12-3/TRBV12-4 14 CASSPNGLGYEQYF TGTGCCAGCAGTCCGAACGGGCTGGGTTACGAGCAGTACTTC
. TRBJ2-1 many TRBV30 15 CAWSVEGVSFNEQFF TGTGCCTGGAGTGTTGAGGGGGTGAGTTTCAATGAGCAGTTCTTC